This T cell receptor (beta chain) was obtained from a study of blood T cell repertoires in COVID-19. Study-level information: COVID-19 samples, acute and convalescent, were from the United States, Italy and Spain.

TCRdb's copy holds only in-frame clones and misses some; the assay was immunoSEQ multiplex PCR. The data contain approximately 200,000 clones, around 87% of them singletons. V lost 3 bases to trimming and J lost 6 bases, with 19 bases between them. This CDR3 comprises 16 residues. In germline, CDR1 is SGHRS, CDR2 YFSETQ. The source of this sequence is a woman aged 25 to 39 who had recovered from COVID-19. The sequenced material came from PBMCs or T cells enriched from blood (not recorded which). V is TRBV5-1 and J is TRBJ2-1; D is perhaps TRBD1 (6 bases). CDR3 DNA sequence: TGCGCCAGCAGCTACACCGGGACAAGAGAAAGCAATGAGCAGTTCTTC. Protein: CASSYTGTRESNEQFF.